These 11 T cell receptor beta chains originate from one sample sequenced in a study of metastatic and nonmetastatic thyroid tumors. Patients underwent thyroid surgery, and none had received any treatment before it. TCRdb re-called the PCR reads through MiXCR. Of some 28,000 clones in the sample, 20% to 25% are singletons; the top ten hold 39%. The sequenced material came from blood. Source of these receptors: a female donor with papillary thyroid cancer or a benign thyroid nodule (not recorded which). Some clones in this sample may be carry-over from other donors' samples.

This clone was counted only a few times. J is TRBJ2-3 and V is TRBV24-1; D assignment may be TRBD1 or TRBD2 (5 bases each). The ends were cut back, 7 bases at V and 3 bases at J, with 13 bases in the middle. Germline values: CDR1 KGHDR, CDR2 SFDVKD. The length of the CDR3 is 14 residues. For the CDR3, the DNA is TGTGCCACCAGCGGAAAGAGGGGTACAGATACGCAGTATTTT. It is translated as CATSGKRGTDTQYF.

This clone showed up many times. The chain uses TRBV19 and TRBJ2-7; 8 nucleotides match TRBD1. CDR3 length equals 13 residues. J was trimmed by 0 bases and V by 10 bases; bases with no gene match: 5. Germline assignment: CDR1 LNHDA and CDR2 SQIVND (reference sequence). CDR3 sequence (DNA): TGTGCCACCAGGACAGGGAGCTCCTACGAGCAGTACTTC. This sequence encodes CATRTGSSYEQYF.

This clone occurred many times. The chain employs TRBV13 and TRBJ1-1; the D gene is possibly TRBD1 (5 bases). The V gene lost 5 bases and the J gene lost 1 base, with 14 bases spanning the gap. The CDR3 is made up of 15 amino acids. Germline CDR1 and CDR2: PRHDT and FYEKMQ (reference sequence). For the CDR3, the DNA is TGTGCCAGCAGCCTTCGGGGGGGGTCGAACACTGAAGCTTTCTTT. This translates into CASSLRGGSNTEAFF. The entire variable domain, with the rest obtained from reference TRBV13 and TRBJ1-1, is as follows: AAGVIQSPRHLIKEKRETATLKCYPIPRHDTVYWYQQGPGQDPQFLISFYEKMQSDKGSIPDRFSAQQFSDYHSELNMSSLELGDSALYFCASSLRGGSNTEAFFGQGTRLTVV.

This clone showed up just a few times. The V call is TRBV6-2 or TRBV6-3, the J call TRBJ1-2, with unresolved D. Germline CDR1 is MNHEY and CDR2 is SVGEGT. This CDR3 is built from 17 residues. With 5 bases removed from V and 0 bases from J, the gap between germline ends came to 19 bases. CDR3 region: CASSISDGGGANYGYTF. The CDR3 region has the DNA TGTGCCAGCAGTATTTCGGACGGTGGAGGAGCTAACTATGGCTACACCTTC.

The chain recombines TRBV28 with TRBJ2-7; D not resolved. The CDR3 has 14 residues. Germline V gives CDR1 MDHEN, CDR2 SYDVKM. The V and J ends lost 7 bases and 1 base respectively, with 14 bases between them. The chain's CDR3 is CASTGWTVSYEQYF. The CDR3 DNA reads as TGTGCCAGCACCGGTTGGACGGTATCCTACGAGCAGTACTTC.

A word on this clone: Other DNA sequences in the sample encode the same CDR3. This sequence joins TRBV18 and TRBJ2-2, with D possibly TRBD1 on 6 matching bases. This CDR3 spans 16 amino acids. Germline-derived CDR1 and CDR2 are KGHSH and LQKENI. Trimming removed 3 bases from V and 1 base from J, with 12 bases in between. The CDR3 DNA sequence: TGTGCCAGCTCACCGTCCGGACAGATGAACACCGGGGAGCTGTTTTTT. Amino acid sequence: CASSPSGQMNTGELFF.

CDR3 nucleotides: TGTGCCAGCAGTTTATTGGGCTCCAGCTTAACCTACGAGCAGTACTTC. Its translation: CASSLLGSSLTYEQYF. This sequence joins TRBV28 and TRBJ2-7; D unclear. V was clipped by 1 base and J by 2 bases, with 15 bases between them. Germline V gene sequence: CDR1 MDHEN, CDR2 SYDVKM. This CDR3 region has 16 residues. Drawing the rest from reference TRBV28 and TRBJ2-7, the complete variable domain is DVKVTQSSRYLVKRTGEKVFLECVQDMDHENMFWYRQDPGLGLRLIYFSYDVKMKEKGDIPEGYSVSREKKERFSLILESASTNQTSMYLCASSLLGSSLTYEQYFGPGTRLTVT.

Of note for this clone: Since a much larger clone is just one base distant, this may be a read error. The J gene is TRBJ1-4, the V gene TRBV2, with D possibly being TRBD1 (5 bases). V lost 0 bases and J 8 bases, leaving 16 bases between the germline ends. The CDR3 spans 16 residues. In germline, CDR1 is SNHLY, CDR2 FYNNEI. CDR3 in amino acids: CASSEAWGGNVEKLFF. In DNA, the CDR3 is TGTGCCAGCAGTGAAGCGTGGGGCGGGAATGTAGAAAAACTGTTTTTT. The full variable domain, completed using reference TRBV2 and TRBJ1-4, is EPEVTQTPSHQVTQMGQEVILRCVPISNHLYFYWYRQILGQKVEFLVSFYNNEISEKSEIFDDQFSVERPDGSNFTLKIRSTKLEDSAMYFCASSEAWGGNVEKLFFGSGTQLSVL.

This clone was seen at least ten times. At the DNA level, this CDR3 is encoded by other sequences in the same sample as well. The chain couples TRBV18 to TRBJ2-6; D unclear. Per germline, CDR1 KGHSH and CDR2 LQKENI. Trimming left V 3 bases short and J 4 bases short, with 1 base between. The CDR3 extends over 12 amino acids. In DNA, the CDR3 is TGTGCCAGCTCACCCGGGGCCAACGTCCTGACTTTC. Its translation is CASSPGANVLTF.

Ten or more counts support this clone. The rearrangement uses TRBV20-1 and TRBJ2-7, with D perhaps TRBD1 or TRBD2 (5 bases each). The ends were cut back, 6 bases at V and 0 bases at J, with 12 bases in the middle. This CDR3 is built from 13 residues. Germline CDR1 and CDR2: DFQATT and SNEGSKA (reference sequence). The CDR3 protein is CSANRGASYEQYF. In DNA form, the CDR3 reads TGCAGTGCCAACCGAGGGGCCTCCTACGAGCAGTACTTC.

This clone was seen many times. A much larger clone differs by one base, so this may be a read error. The gene calls are TRBV19 and TRBJ1-6, with D unresolved. This CDR3 has 14 amino acids. V was cut by 8 bases and J by 8 bases, with 16 bases left in between. The germline V gene has CDR1 LNHDA and CDR2 SQIVND (reference sequence). The CDR3 bases are TGTGCCAGTGGTTTGACGGGTCGAGATTCACCCCTCCACTTT. Translation: CASGLTGRDSPLHF.